The clone carrying this T cell receptor beta chain showed up just once. This specimen comes from a study of blood T cell repertoires in COVID-19. About the research overall: COVID-19 samples, acute and convalescent, were from the United States, Italy and Spain.

Generated by immunoSEQ multiplex PCR, the TCRdb table keeps only in-frame clones and is missing some. In the table there are 18,000 or so clones, approximately 93% of which are singletons. The CDR3 loop spans 16 amino acids. Germline CDR1 reads SGHNT; CDR2 reads YYREEE (reference sequence). J was trimmed by 6 bases and V by 0 bases; bases with no gene match: 12. The receptor comes from a woman aged 50 to 60 with active COVID-19. V and J are TRBV5-4 and TRBJ2-7; 7 positions match TRBD1. The sequencing input was peripheral blood. The DNA of the CDR3 is TGTGCCAGCAGCTTGGGCCCTCTACAGGGGTCTAGCGAGCAGTACTTC. Encoded protein: CASSLGPLQGSSEQYF.